This T cell receptor beta chain was sequenced during a study of long-term antiretroviral therapy in people with HIV. At survey level, the immunoSEQ assay was run in its v3.0 version. The method was immunoSEQ multiplex PCR; TCRdb's version includes in-frame clones alone and lacks a portion of them. The sample has 26,000 or so clones, over 90% seen once. The germline CDR1 and CDR2 sequences are KGHSH and LQKENI. This CDR3 spans 14 amino acids. V was shortened by 2 bases and J by 2 bases, with 10 bases between the two germline ends. Sequencing used unsorted PBMCs, obtained 6.2 years after starting antiretroviral therapy. This receptor was taken from a man in his forties with HIV. The chain joins TRBV18 to TRBJ2-7; D possibly matches TRBD1 or TRBD2 (5 bases each). The CDR3 nucleotides are TGTGCCAGCTCACCAGAGGGGCTACCCTACGAGCAGTACTTC. It encodes CASSPEGLPYEQYF. Looking up the rest from reference TRBV18 and TRBJ2-7 gives the full variable domain: NAGVMQNPRHLVRRRGQEARLRCSPMKGHSHVYWYRQLPEEGLKFMVYLQKENIIDESGMPKERFSAEFPKEGPSILRIQQVVRGDSAAYFCASSPEGLPYEQYFGPGTRLTVT.